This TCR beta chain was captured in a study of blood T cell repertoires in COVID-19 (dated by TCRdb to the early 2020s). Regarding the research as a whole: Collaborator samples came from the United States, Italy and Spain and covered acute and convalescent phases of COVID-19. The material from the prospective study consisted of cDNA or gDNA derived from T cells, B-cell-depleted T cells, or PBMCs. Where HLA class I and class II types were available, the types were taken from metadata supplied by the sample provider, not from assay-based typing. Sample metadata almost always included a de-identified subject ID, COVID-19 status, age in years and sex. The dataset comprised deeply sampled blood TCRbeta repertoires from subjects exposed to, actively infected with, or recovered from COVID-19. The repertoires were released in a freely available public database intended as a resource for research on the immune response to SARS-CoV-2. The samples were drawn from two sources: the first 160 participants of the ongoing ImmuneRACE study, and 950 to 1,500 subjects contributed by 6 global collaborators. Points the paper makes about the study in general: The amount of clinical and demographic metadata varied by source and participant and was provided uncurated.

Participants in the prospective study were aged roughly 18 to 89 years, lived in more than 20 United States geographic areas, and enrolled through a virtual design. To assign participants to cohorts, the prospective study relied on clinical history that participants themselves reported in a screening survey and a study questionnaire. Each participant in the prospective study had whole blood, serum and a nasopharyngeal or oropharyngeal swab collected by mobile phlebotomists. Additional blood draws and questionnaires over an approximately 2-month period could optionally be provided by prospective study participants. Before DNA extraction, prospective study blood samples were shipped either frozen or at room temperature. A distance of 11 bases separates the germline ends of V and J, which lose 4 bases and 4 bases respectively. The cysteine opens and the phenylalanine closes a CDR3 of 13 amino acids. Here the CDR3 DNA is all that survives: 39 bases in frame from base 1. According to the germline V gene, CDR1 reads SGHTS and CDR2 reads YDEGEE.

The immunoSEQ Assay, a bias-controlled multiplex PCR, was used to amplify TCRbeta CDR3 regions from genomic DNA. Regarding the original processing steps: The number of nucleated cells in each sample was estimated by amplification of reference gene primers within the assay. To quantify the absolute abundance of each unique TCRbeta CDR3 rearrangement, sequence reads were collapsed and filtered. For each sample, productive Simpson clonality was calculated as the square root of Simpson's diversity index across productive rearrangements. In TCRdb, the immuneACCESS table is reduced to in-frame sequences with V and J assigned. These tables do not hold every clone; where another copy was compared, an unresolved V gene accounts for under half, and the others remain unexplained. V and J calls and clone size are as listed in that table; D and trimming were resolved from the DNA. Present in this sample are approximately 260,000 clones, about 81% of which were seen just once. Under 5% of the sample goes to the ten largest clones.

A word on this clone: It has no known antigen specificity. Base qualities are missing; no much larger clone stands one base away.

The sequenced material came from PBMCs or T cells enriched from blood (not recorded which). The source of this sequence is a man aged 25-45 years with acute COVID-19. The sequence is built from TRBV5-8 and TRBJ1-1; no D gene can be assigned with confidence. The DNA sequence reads TGTGCCAGCAGCCCCTCAAGGAGCACTGAAGCTTTCTTT. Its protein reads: CASSPSRSTEAFF.